These 29 T cell receptor beta chains originate from one sample sequenced in a study of HIV-infected patients and healthy controls. Reverse transcription used around 540 ng RNA and constant-region primers for alpha and beta. Alpha and beta chain libraries were made separately by chain-specific third strand synthesis with multiplexing indices. TCRdb fed the 5' RACE reads into MiXCR, producing one record per CDR3 protein. Seen here are 10,000 or so distinct CDR3 sequences, about 7.3% observed once, and the top ten hold 30% to 35%. Whole blood was used without fractionation, so all unsorted peripheral T cells were included. The sequenced sample was blood, obtained before antiretroviral therapy. Every receptor here comes from an adult with HIV infection. The donor label of this sample is uncertain.

This clonotype appeared many times. This rearrangement joins TRBV28 to TRBJ1-2, with TRBD1 matching over 7 bases. The germline gives CDR1 MDHEN, CDR2 SYDVKM. The CDR3 sequence is 16 residues long. Trimming removed 6 bases from V and 1 base from J; junction bases left unmatched: 11. CDR3 bases: TGTGCCAGCAGCGATCTTGGGACAGCATTTAACTATGGCTACACCTTC. Its protein product is CASSDLGTAFNYGYTF.

The V and J genes are TRBV5-1 and TRBJ1-1; TRBD1 aligns across 10 bases. This CDR3 is built from 15 residues. CDR1 and CDR2 from the germline V gene are SGHRS and YFSETQ. V lost 2 bases, J lost 4 bases, and 5 bases stayed unmatched. The CDR3 here is CASSFAGQGVTEAFF. The CDR3 DNA sequence: TGCGCCAGCAGCTTCGCCGGACAGGGGGTCACTGAAGCTTTCTTT. The full variable domain, completed using reference TRBV5-1 and TRBJ1-1, is KAGVTQTPRYLIKTRGQQVTLSCSPISGHRSVSWYQQTPGQGLQFLFEYFSETQRNKGNFPGRFSGRQFSNSRSEMNVSTLELGDSALYLCASSFAGQGVTEAFFGQGTRLTVV.

This clonotype came up many times. The rearrangement links TRBV20-1 to TRBJ1-1; TRBD1 might be the D (6 bases). Deletions cut 5 bases from V and 3 bases from J, with 13 bases between. The CDR3 is made up of 13 amino acids. Germline-derived CDR1 and CDR2 are DFQATT and SNEGSKA (reference sequence). The CDR3 bases are TGCAGTGCTGAGAGACAGGCAGACACTGAAGCTTTCTTT. It encodes CSAERQADTEAFF.

This clonotype showed up many times. The rearrangement uses TRBV5-1 and TRBJ1-1; D gene unclear. Germline V gives CDR1 SGHRS, CDR2 YFSETQ. Trimming removed 5 bases from V and 5 bases from J, with 4 bases in between. This CDR3 has 10 amino acids. The CDR3 DNA reads TGCGCCAGCAGAGGGACTGAAGCTTTCTTT. This translates into CASRGTEAFF.

This clonotype was found many times. The chain recombines TRBV11-1 with TRBJ2-1; D unresolved. V shed 4 bases and J shed 9 bases, with 22 bases lying between them. The V gene's germline CDR1 is SGHAT and CDR2 FQDESV (reference sequence). This CDR3 spans 16 amino acids. The CDR3 is CASSSSGMESLVEQFF. CDR3 DNA sequence: TGTGCCAGCAGCTCATCTGGGATGGAGAGCTTGGTTGAGCAGTTCTTC.

There are many counts of this clonotype. V usage is TRBV7-2 and J usage is TRBJ1-2; D is unresolved. V was pared by 6 bases and J by 2 bases, with 4 bases between. This CDR3 comprises 11 residues. The V gene's germline CDR1 is SGHTA and CDR2 FQGNSA. The CDR3 protein is CASSNNYGYTF. The CDR3 coding sequence is TGTGCCAGCAGTAACAACTATGGCTACACCTTC. The whole variable domain, filled in from reference TRBV7-2 and TRBJ1-2, reads GAGVSQSPSNKVTEKGKDVELRCDPISGHTALYWYRQSLGQGLEFLIYFQGNSAPDKSGLPSDRFSAERTGGSVSTLTIQRTQQEDSAVYLCASSNNYGYTFGSGTRLTVV.

This clonotype was seen many times. V usage is TRBV2 and J usage is TRBJ1-4, with 7 positions matching TRBD1. This CDR3 has 15 residues. V trimming: 6 bases; J trimming: 3 bases; junction bases outside the gene matches: 7. Germline V gene sequence: CDR1 SNHLY, CDR2 FYNNEI. For the CDR3, the DNA is TGTGCCAGCAGCCCTAAGGGGGCTCCTAATGAAAAACTGTTTTTT. Translated, it gives CASSPKGAPNEKLFF.

This clonotype has just a few counts. This chain uses TRBV5-1 with TRBJ2-5; D uncertain. The CDR3 loop spans 13 amino acids. Germline values: CDR1 SGHRS, CDR2 YFSETQ. The ends were cut back, 0 bases at V and 1 base at J, with 4 bases in the middle. The chain's CDR3 is CASSLEVQETQYF. CDR3 nucleotide sequence: TGCGCCAGCAGCTTGGAGGTCCAAGAGACCCAGTACTTC.

This clonotype came up a few times. Written as DNA, the CDR3 is TGCAGCGTTGAACCGGGGGAGACCCAGTACTTC. It translates to CSVEPGETQYF. The chain joins TRBV29-1 to TRBJ2-5; perhaps TRBD2 as D (5 bases). Germline V lookup: CDR1 SQVTM, CDR2 ANQGSEA. V dropped 2 bases and J dropped 5 bases, with 6 bases sitting between them. CDR3 length: 11 residues.

V is TRBV20-1 and J is TRBJ2-6; possibly TRBD1 for D (6 bases). Germline values: CDR1 DFQATT, CDR2 SNEGSKA (reference sequence). V was cut by 5 bases and J by 4 bases, with 9 bases left in between. The CDR3 runs to 13 residues. The DNA of the CDR3 is TGCAGTGCTCCAGGGGCCGGGGCCAACGTCCTGACTTTC. Amino acid sequence: CSAPGAGANVLTF.

The table lists this clonotype with many counts. This chain links TRBV6-5 with TRBJ1-2; D might be TRBD1 (5 bases). Trimming removed 2 bases from V and 4 bases from J, with 11 bases in between. This CDR3 is built from 14 residues. Per the germline V gene, CDR1 is MNHEY and CDR2 is SVGAGI. This chain's CDR3 is CASSYRGWGYGYTF. The CDR3 region has the DNA TGTGCCAGCAGTTACAGGGGTTGGGGCTATGGCTACACCTTC.

There are many counts of this clonotype. The chain employs TRBV12-3 or TRBV12-4 and TRBJ1-5; tentative D call: TRBD1 (5 bases). The CDR3 is made up of 14 amino acids. The V gene lost 0 bases and the J gene lost 4 bases, with 7 bases spanning the gap. CDR3 protein: CASSLAAGNQPQHF. For the CDR3, the DNA is TGTGCCAGCAGTTTAGCGGCAGGGAATCAGCCCCAGCATTTT.

This clonotype was found a few times. The chain recombines TRBV5-1 with TRBJ2-6; 11 nucleotides align to TRBD1. CDR1 and CDR2 (germline): SGHRS, YFSETQ. The CDR3 totals 17 residues. With 3 bases clipped from V and 1 base from J, the junction kept 3 bases outside the gene matches. The CDR3 sequence is CASSSGQGASGANVLTF. In DNA, the CDR3 is TGCGCCAGCAGCTCCGGACAGGGGGCTTCTGGGGCCAACGTCCTGACTTTC.

V and J are TRBV12-3 or TRBV12-4 and TRBJ2-3, with D possibly being TRBD1 (8 bases). This CDR3 spans 14 amino acids. Trimming cost V 7 bases and J 2 bases, with 13 bases left between them. The CDR3 coding sequence is TGTGCCAGCAACAGGGGGGGAAACACAGATACGCAGTATTTT. Protein product: CASNRGGNTDTQYF.

This clonotype was counted at least ten times. The V and J genes are TRBV19 and TRBJ1-2; D is ambiguous. The V end lost 4 bases, the J end lost 4 bases, and 13 bases lay between the germline ends. Germline V gene lookup returns CDR1 LNHDA and CDR2 SQIVND (reference sequence). The CDR3 consists of 14 residues. The CDR3 coding sequence is TGTGCCAGTAGTACGGAGGAGGTCCTCTATGGCTACACCTTC. Translation: CASSTEEVLYGYTF.

This clonotype was counted many times. The chain has TRBV12-3 or TRBV12-4 and TRBJ2-7; maybe TRBD1 (5 bases). The CDR3 has 12 amino acids. V gave up 1 base and J gave up 4 bases, with 5 bases separating them. The CDR3 nucleotides read TGTGCCAGCAGTTTAGAGGGGTACGAGCAGTACTTC. Its translation: CASSLEGYEQYF.

This clonotype was found many times. The chain joins TRBV29-1 to TRBJ2-2; D gene uncertain. The V end lost 2 bases, the J end lost 5 bases, and 9 bases lay between the germline ends. Germline V gives CDR1 SQVTM, CDR2 ANQGSEA. This CDR3 region has 13 residues. The CDR3 loop is CSVELIRTGELFF. The CDR3 DNA follows: TGCAGCGTTGAATTAATCCGTACCGGGGAGCTGTTTTTT.

The table lists this clonotype with a few counts. J is TRBJ1-4 and V is TRBV6-5; 7 bases are a match to TRBD1. This CDR3 region has 15 residues. Per the germline V gene, CDR1 is MNHEY and CDR2 is SVGAGI. V trimming: 6 bases; J trimming: 4 bases; junction bases outside the gene matches: 8. This chain's CDR3 is CASRPAGTVNEKLFF. CDR3 sequence (DNA): TGTGCCAGCAGACCCGCCGGGACAGTTAATGAAAAACTGTTTTTT.

The V and J genes are TRBV2 and TRBJ1-1; TRBD1 is a possible D gene (6 bases). This CDR3 has 14 residues. Germline CDR1 is SNHLY and CDR2 is FYNNEI. V gave up 0 bases and J gave up 4 bases, with 9 bases separating them. CDR3 region: CASSEASGATEAFF. For the CDR3, the DNA is TGTGCCAGCAGTGAAGCCTCAGGGGCCACTGAAGCTTTCTTT.

In its sample, this clonotype was seen a few times. This rearrangement joins TRBV5-6 to TRBJ1-1; D is uncertain. This CDR3 has 15 amino acids. The ends were cut back, 1 base at V and 1 base at J, with 11 bases in the middle. The germline V gene has CDR1 SGHDT and CDR2 YYEEEE. For the CDR3, the DNA is TGTGCCAGCAGCTTGTTCCGGAGGACGAACACTGAAGCTTTCTTT. Translating it yields CASSLFRRTNTEAFF.

This clonotype has at least ten counts. The rearrangement joins TRBV28 to TRBJ2-1; 8 nucleotides match TRBD1. The CDR3 is made up of 15 amino acids. Germline lookup yields CDR1 MDHEN and CDR2 SYDVKM. V was pared by 7 bases and J by 10 bases, with 15 bases of the junction left unmatched. CDR3 protein: CASTLLTGGSSEQFF. CDR3 nucleotides: TGTGCCAGCACCTTATTAACAGGGGGTTCGTCAGAGCAGTTCTTC.

This clonotype was picked up many times. The V and J genes are TRBV7-2 and TRBJ2-2; perhaps TRBD1 as D (5 bases). The germline V and J ends were trimmed by 2 bases and 6 bases, with 10 bases remaining between them. Germline V gene lookup returns CDR1 SGHTA and CDR2 FQGNSA. This CDR3 comprises 14 residues. CDR3 nucleotide sequence: TGTGCCAGCAGCTTATCTGCAGGGCCCGGGGAGCTGTTTTTT. Translated, it gives CASSLSAGPGELFF.

This clonotype is labeled medium-sized. The rearrangement joins TRBV5-4 to TRBJ1-1; 8 positions match TRBD1. CDR1 is SGHNT, CDR2 YYREEE, per germline (reference sequence). There are 16 residues in the CDR3. Germline trimming cut 4 bases from V and 2 bases from J; bases unmatched to any gene: 10. DNA for the CDR3: TGTGCCAGCAGCCCGACAGGGGCGGCTTTTAACACTGAAGCTTTCTTT. This codes for CASSPTGAAFNTEAFF.

This clonotype is large within its sample. V and J are TRBV18 and TRBJ2-6; possibly TRBD1 for D (6 bases). The germline V gene has CDR1 KGHSH and CDR2 LQKENI. Trimming shortened V by 3 bases and J by 0 bases, and 15 bases separated the two germline ends. This CDR3 has 18 amino acids. The CDR3 reads CASSPLTGAYSGANVLTF. The CDR3 DNA follows: TGTGCCAGCTCACCTTTGACAGGCGCGTACTCTGGGGCCAACGTCCTGACTTTC.

This clonotype was detected ten times or more. The chain uses TRBV18 and TRBJ1-1; maybe TRBD1 (5 bases). The CDR3 runs to 13 residues. V gave up 3 bases and J gave up 3 bases, with 8 bases separating them. Germline lookup yields CDR1 KGHSH and CDR2 LQKENI. CDR3 loop: CASSPGEHTEAFF. The DNA of the CDR3 is TGTGCCAGCTCACCGGGGGAGCACACTGAAGCTTTCTTT.

The sample holds many counts of this clonotype. The V gene is TRBV29-1, the J gene TRBJ2-6; 9 bases align to TRBD1. CDR3 length equals 15 residues. Trimming at V came to 4 bases and at J to 1 base, leaving 2 bases not matched to a gene. Germline V gene data show CDR1 as SQVTM and CDR2 as ANQGSEA. The CDR3 region is CSVGGQGSGANVLTF. The CDR3, as DNA: TGCAGCGTTGGAGGACAGGGGTCTGGGGCCAACGTCCTGACTTTC. Filled out from reference TRBV29-1 and TRBJ2-6, the complete variable domain reads SAVISQKPSRDICQRGTSLTIQCQVDSQVTMMFWYRQQPGQSLTLIATANQGSEATYESGFVIDKFPISRPNLTFSTLTVSNMSPEDSSIYLCSVGGQGSGANVLTFGAGSRLTVL.

This clonotype was detected ten times or more. This sequence joins TRBV6-4 and TRBJ2-1, with TRBD1 matching 9 bases. This CDR3 is 14 amino acids long. Trimming took 5 bases from V and 4 from J; bases not matched to a gene: 3. The germline gives CDR1 MRHNA, CDR2 SNTAGT. For the CDR3, the DNA is TGTGCCAGCAGTCGGGACAGGGCATACAATGAGCAGTTCTTC. Amino acids: CASSRDRAYNEQFF.

This clonotype was detected many times. The chain uses TRBV10-3 and TRBJ2-3; D might be TRBD2 (6 bases). The V and J ends lost 7 bases and 0 bases respectively, with 11 bases between them. CDR1 ENHRY and CDR2 SYGVKD come from the germline V gene. The CDR3 spans 14 residues. The CDR3 DNA reads TGTGCCATCAAGGAGGGACTGAGCACAGATACGCAGTATTTT. This gives the protein CAIKEGLSTDTQYF.

This clonotype has at least ten counts. CDR3 sequence (DNA): TGCGCCAGCAGCTCGGGACTAGCGGTGGATGAGCAGTTCTTC. It encodes CASSSGLAVDEQFF. The rearrangement links TRBV5-1 to TRBJ2-1, with 11 positions matching TRBD2. V lost 3 bases and J lost 8; bases outside the gene matches: 4. CDR3 size: 14 residues. Germline lookup yields CDR1 SGHRS and CDR2 YFSETQ. The entire variable domain, with the rest obtained from reference TRBV5-1 and TRBJ2-1, is as follows: KAGVTQTPRYLIKTRGQQVTLSCSPISGHRSVSWYQQTPGQGLQFLFEYFSETQRNKGNFPGRFSGRQFSNSRSEMNVSTLELGDSALYLCASSSGLAVDEQFFGPGTRLTVL.